A selection of T cell receptor beta chains follows, all from one sample in a study of cytomegalovirus exposure and HLA in healthy donors. TCRdb keeps only in-frame clones here, not all; method: immunoSEQ multiplex PCR. The sample shows about 240,000 clones, 81% of them seen only once. The source material was PBMCs. Source of these receptors: a woman aged 60-70 years in good health and CMV-seropositive. CDR3s include the opening cysteine and the closing phenylalanine or tryptophan. The order of the fields is D gene, J gene, CDR3 length, V gene, CDR3 protein. D genes are given only for firm matches.

NA	TRBJ2-2	11	TRBV6-1	CAGLESGELFF
NA	TRBJ2-7	14	TRBV7-9	CASSERGGSYEQYF
TRBD2	TRBJ2-1	14	TRBV4-1	CASSQEGLAGEQFF
TRBD1	TRBJ1-4	14	TRBV7-9	CASSLDRDSEKLFF
TRBD1	TRBJ1-2	14	TRBV6-5	CASSSSGTGSGYTF
NA	TRBJ2-3	12	TRBV2	CASRQGSDTQYF
NA	TRBJ1-1	13	TRBV23-1	CASRRDTNTEAFF
NA	TRBJ1-3	15	TRBV5-6	CASSPAGLAGNTIYF
TRBD1	TRBJ1-4	16	TRBV5-4	CASSSGTGVGNEKLFF
TRBD1	TRBJ1-2	12	TRBV7-9	CASTTGVYGYTF
TRBD1	TRBJ1-2	16	TRBV5-1	CASSLTWGQGSYGYTF
NA	TRBJ1-2	13	TRBV18	CASSQGQNYGYTF
NA	TRBJ2-7	11	TRBV30	CAWSVYYEQYF
TRBD1	TRBJ2-7	14	TRBV5-1	CASSLSGGMYEQYF
TRBD2	TRBJ2-1	17	TRBV5-1	CASSLGLAGGGYNEQFF
NA	TRBJ1-2	14	TRBV5-1	CASSLDGGINGYTF
TRBD2	TRBJ2-1	12	TRBV2	CASKNLAEEQFF
TRBD1	TRBJ1-2	17	TRBV5-1	CASSLDLQGQGSYGYTF
TRBD2	TRBJ2-7	15	TRBV6-5	CASSYRRGTSYEQYF
NA	TRBJ2-3	16	TRBV2	CASTPPTSGLTDTQYF
NA	TRBJ1-5	15	TRBV5-8	CASSPGQFSNQPQHF
NA	TRBJ2-7	14	TRBV5-6	CASSQSGFTYEQYF
NA	TRBJ1-2	15	TRBV4-1	CASSQGSQGNYGYTF
TRBD1	TRBJ1-1	18	TRBV7-9	CASSSGGTGDGWNTEAFF
TRBD2	TRBJ2-1	19	TRBV5-1	CASSLGPGTSGISYNEQFF
NA	TRBJ1-4	12	TRBV15	CATGGDSRKLFF
TRBD1	TRBJ2-5	15	TRBV4-1	CASSKGQGAQETQYF
NA	TRBJ1-4	13	TRBV7-9	CSSSKGADEKLFF
NA	TRBJ2-2	15	TRBV12-5	CASGPIGGNTGELFF
NA	TRBJ2-7	13	TRBV6-1	CASSDISLYEQYF
NA	TRBJ2-7	15	TRBV7-9	CASSLPAGMPAEQYF
NA	TRBJ1-1	13	TRBV9	CASKGRENTEAFF
TRBD1	TRBJ1-1	15	TRBV27	CASRIGQGLNTEAFF
NA	TRBJ1-2	12	TRBV11-3	CASSSSGYGYTF
TRBD2	TRBJ2-5	16	TRBV5-4	CASSLALAGVGETQYF
TRBD1	TRBJ1-2	14	TRBV5-1	CASSLGDRVYGYTF
NA	TRBJ1-1	15	TRBV19	CASSRFSTGNTEAFF
TRBD2	TRBJ2-2	16	TRBV5-1	CASSSSGRTNTGELFF
TRBD2	TRBJ2-7	18	TRBV5-1	CASSLAVLAGLRSYEQYF
TRBD2	TRBJ2-3	17	TRBV4-1	CASSQVGRTSGTDTQYF
TRBD2	TRBJ2-7	16	TRBV5-4	CASSFRLAGTSYEQYF
TRBD2	TRBJ2-1	16	TRBV4-1	CASSQVERDPYNEQFF
TRBD1	TRBJ1-2	13	TRBV7-2	CASSLIQGDGYTF
TRBD2	TRBJ2-5	16	TRBV5-1	CASSPGTSGSQETQYF
TRBD1	TRBJ1-1	12	TRBV6-1	CASSDWDRGAFF
NA	TRBJ1-2	16	TRBV4-1	CASSPTSRTANYGYTF
TRBD1	TRBJ2-7	14	TRBV5-1	CASTLTTGSYEQYF
NA	TRBJ1-4	13	TRBV27	CASSFNRAGKLFF